A single sample gave rise to the 9 T cell receptor beta chains below, sequenced in a study of cytomegalovirus exposure and HLA in healthy donors. Use of 60 Vbeta and 13 Jbeta primers characterized the PCR. Data came from immunoSEQ multiplex PCR; TCRdb stores just in-frame clones and leaves some out. The data hold about 150,000 clones, with around 70% observed a single time. Sample: PBMCs. These TCRs come from a middle-aged man in good health and CMV-seronegative.

Worth noting for this clone: Germline and junction disagree at one end, which may indicate a read error. The chain has TRBV7-9 and TRBJ2-1, with 12 bases matching TRBD2. The CDR3 consists of 15 residues. CDR1 is SEHNR and CDR2 is FQNEAQ in the germline V gene (reference sequence). The CDR3 nucleotides read TGTGCCAGCAGCCTAGCGGGGGGGGTATACAATGAGCAGTTCTTC. It is translated as CASSLAGGVYNEQFF.

This clone was recorded a few times. The chain carries TRBV4-2 and TRBJ2-5, with TRBD2 matching over 12 bases. The germline V gene has CDR1 LGHNA and CDR2 YNFKEQ. V was clipped by 4 bases and J by 3 bases; unmatched bases: 3. CDR3 length: 15 residues. The CDR3 region is CASSPRTSGEETQYF. The DNA of the CDR3 is TGTGCCAGCAGCCCAAGGACTAGCGGGGAAGAGACCCAGTACTTC.

This rearrangement joins TRBV4-1 to TRBJ1-2, with D unresolved. Germline V gene lookup returns CDR1 MGHRA and CDR2 YSYEKL. This CDR3 spans 13 amino acids. Trimming took 1 base from V and 8 from J, leaving 11 bases between them. For the CDR3, the DNA is TGCGCCAGCAGCCAAGTTTACCGGGAGGGCTACACCTTC. Encoded protein: CASSQVYREGYTF.

In nucleotides, the CDR3 is TGTGCCAGCAGGGGACTAGCGGGGTACCAGGGCATTCAGTACTTC. Translation gives CASRGLAGYQGIQYF. The rearrangement links TRBV2 to TRBJ2-4, with 13 bases that match TRBD2. This CDR3 spans 15 amino acids. J gave up 9 bases and V 6 bases, and 8 bases lay outside the gene matches. Germline lookup yields CDR1 SNHLY and CDR2 FYNNEI.

The chain is built from TRBV9 and TRBJ1-1; 9 nucleotides align to TRBD1. CDR3 length: 15 amino acids. CDR1 and CDR2 from the germline V gene are SGDLS and YYNGEE. Trimming cost V 0 bases and J 5 bases; bases outside gene matches: 5. In DNA form, the CDR3 reads TGTGCCAGCAGCGTAGCGACAGGGGGTTGGACTGAAGCTTTCTTT. Its protein product is CASSVATGGWTEAFF. Drawing the rest from reference TRBV9 and TRBJ1-1, the complete variable domain is DSGVTQTPKHLITATGQRVTLRCSPRSGDLSVYWYQQSLDQGLQFLIQYYNGEERAKGNILERFSAQQFPDLHSELNLSSLELGDSALYFCASSVATGGWTEAFFGQGTRLTVV.

The CDR3 region is CASSPRRGMNTEAFF. CDR3 nucleotides: TGTGCCAGCTCACCAAGGAGAGGGATGAACACTGAAGCTTTCTTT. The V and J genes are TRBV18 and TRBJ1-1; D is uncertain. Germline V CDR1 and CDR2: KGHSH, LQKENI. The CDR3 consists of 15 residues. Trimming cost V 2 bases and J 0 bases, with 10 bases left between them.

The chain carries TRBV6-6 and TRBJ2-1, with TRBD2 as a possible D gene (6 bases). This CDR3 is built from 13 residues. Trimming removed 7 bases at V and 8 bases at J, with 15 bases between. From germline, CDR1 is MNHNY and CDR2 SVGAGI (reference sequence). This CDR3 reads CASTGFGEDEQFF. Here the CDR3 DNA reads TGTGCCAGCACCGGTTTCGGGGAGGATGAGCAGTTCTTC.

In nucleotides, the CDR3 is TGTGCCAGCAGCTTAACTAGCGGAGGCTACAATGAGCAGTTCTTC. This codes for CASSLTSGGYNEQFF. The chain recombines TRBV7-2 with TRBJ2-1; 8 positions match TRBD2. Germline V CDR1 and CDR2: SGHTA, FQGNSA. The ends lost 2 bases at V and 3 bases at J; junction bases unmatched: 3. There are 15 residues in the CDR3.

The chain couples TRBV5-1 to TRBJ2-1; TRBD2 matches 12 bases. V shed 2 bases and J 6 bases; nucleotides not matched to a gene: 6. The CDR3 has 16 residues. Germline CDR1 reads SGHRS; CDR2 reads YFSETQ. CDR3 nucleotides: TGCGCCAGCAGCTTTGGGGCTAGCGGGGGGGCCAATGAGCAGTTCTTC. Encoded protein: CASSFGASGGANEQFF.